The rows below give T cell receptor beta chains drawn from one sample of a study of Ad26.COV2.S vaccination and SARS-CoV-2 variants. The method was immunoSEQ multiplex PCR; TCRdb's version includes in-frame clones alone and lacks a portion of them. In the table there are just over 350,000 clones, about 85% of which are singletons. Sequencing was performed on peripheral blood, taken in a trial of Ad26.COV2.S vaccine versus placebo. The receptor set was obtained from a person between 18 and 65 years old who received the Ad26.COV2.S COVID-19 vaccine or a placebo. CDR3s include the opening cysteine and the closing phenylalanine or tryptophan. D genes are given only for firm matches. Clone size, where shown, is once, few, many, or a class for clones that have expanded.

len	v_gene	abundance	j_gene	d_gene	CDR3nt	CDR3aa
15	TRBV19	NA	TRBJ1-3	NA	TGTGCCAGCGAAACAGGGTACCGGTCTGGAAACACCATATATTTT	CASETGYRSGNTIYF
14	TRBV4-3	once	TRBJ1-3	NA	TGCGCCAGCAGCCAAGTCCATCCCGGCGGCACCATATATTTT	CASSQVHPGGTIYF
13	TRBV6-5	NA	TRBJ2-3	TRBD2	TGTGCCACAGCGGGAACTAGCACAGATACGCAGTATTTT	CATAGTSTDTQYF
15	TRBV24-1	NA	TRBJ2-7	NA	TGTGCCACCAGTAGAGGGCCAGGTTGGGACTACGAGCAGTACTTC	CATSRGPGWDYEQYF
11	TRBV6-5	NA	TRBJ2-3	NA	TGTGCCAGCAACTACTTCGGGGCGCAGTATTTT	CASNYFGAQYF
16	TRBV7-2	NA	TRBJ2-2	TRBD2	TGTGCCAGCAGCTCAAATAGCGGGGGGGCCCGCGGGGAGCTGTTTTTT	CASSSNSGGARGELFF
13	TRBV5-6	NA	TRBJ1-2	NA	TGTGCCAGCAGCCCGGACAGAAACTATGGCTACACCTTC	CASSPDRNYGYTF
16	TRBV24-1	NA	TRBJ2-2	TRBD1	TGTGCCACCAGTGACGGGACAGGGTCAGTCACCGGGGAGCTGTTTTTT	CATSDGTGSVTGELFF
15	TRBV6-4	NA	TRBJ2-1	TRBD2	TGTGCCAGCAGTGACTCGGCTAGCGGGGCTAATGAGCAGTTCTTC	CASSDSASGANEQFF
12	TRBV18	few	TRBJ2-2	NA	TGTGCCAGCTCACGGCTTAACGGGGAGCTGTTTTTT	CASSRLNGELFF
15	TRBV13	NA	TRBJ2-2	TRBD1	TGTGCCAGCAGCTTTAGACAGGGTGGCACCGGGGAGCTGTTTTTT	CASSFRQGGTGELFF
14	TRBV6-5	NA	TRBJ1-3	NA	TGTGCCAGCACCCCGGTAAGCTCTGGAAACACCATATATTTT	CASTPVSSGNTIYF
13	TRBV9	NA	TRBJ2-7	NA	TGTGCCAGCAGCGCCGGACCGGGCTACGAGCAGTACTTC	CASSAGPGYEQYF
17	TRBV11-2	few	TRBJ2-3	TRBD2	TGTGCCAGCAGCTTAGCGGGCGGGGGGGGCCATACAGATACGCAGTATTTT	CASSLAGGGGHTDTQYF